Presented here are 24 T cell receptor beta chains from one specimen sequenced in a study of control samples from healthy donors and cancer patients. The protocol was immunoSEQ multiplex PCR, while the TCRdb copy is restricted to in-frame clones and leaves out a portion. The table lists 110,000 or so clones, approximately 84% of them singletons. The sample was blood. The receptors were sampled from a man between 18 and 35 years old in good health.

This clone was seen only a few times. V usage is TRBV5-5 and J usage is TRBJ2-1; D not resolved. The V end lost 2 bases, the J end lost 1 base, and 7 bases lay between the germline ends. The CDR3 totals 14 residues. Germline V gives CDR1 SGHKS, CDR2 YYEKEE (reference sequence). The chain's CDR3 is CASSFGQSYNEQFF. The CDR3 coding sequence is TGTGCCAGCAGCTTTGGTCAGTCCTACAATGAGCAGTTCTTC.

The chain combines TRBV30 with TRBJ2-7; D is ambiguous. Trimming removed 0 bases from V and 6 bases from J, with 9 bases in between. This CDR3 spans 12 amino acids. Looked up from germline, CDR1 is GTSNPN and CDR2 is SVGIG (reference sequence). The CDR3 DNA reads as TGTGCCTGGAGTGTACCGGGTCCCGAGCAGTACTTC. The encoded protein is CAWSVPGPEQYF.

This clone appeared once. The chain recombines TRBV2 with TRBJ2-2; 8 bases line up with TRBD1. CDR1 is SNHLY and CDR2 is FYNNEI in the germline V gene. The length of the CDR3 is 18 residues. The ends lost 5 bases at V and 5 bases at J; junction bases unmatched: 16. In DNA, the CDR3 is TGTGCCAGCAGTTTCAGTGCCCCGGGACAGGTCTATACCGGGGAGCTGTTTTTT. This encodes CASSFSAPGQVYTGELFF.

CDR3 loop: CASSPRTATNSPLHF. The CDR3 bases are TGTGCCAGCAGCCCGCGGACAGCCACTAATTCACCCCTCCACTTT. The V gene is TRBV7-8, the J gene TRBJ1-6; D perhaps matches TRBD1 (6 bases). V was pared by 5 bases and J by 6 bases, with 14 bases between. The CDR3 has 15 residues. The germline gives CDR1 SGHVS, CDR2 FQNEAQ.

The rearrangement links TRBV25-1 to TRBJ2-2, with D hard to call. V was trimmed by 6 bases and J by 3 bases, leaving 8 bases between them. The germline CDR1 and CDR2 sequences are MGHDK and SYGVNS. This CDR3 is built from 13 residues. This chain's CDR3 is CASSADHTGELFF. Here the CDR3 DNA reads TGTGCCAGCAGCGCGGATCACACCGGGGAGCTGTTTTTT. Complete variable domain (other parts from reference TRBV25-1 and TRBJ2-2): EADIYQTPRYLVIGTGKKITLECSQTMGHDKMYWYQQDPGMELHLIHYSYGVNSTEKGDLSSESTVSRIRTEHFPLTLESARPSHTSQYLCASSADHTGELFFGEGSRLTVL.

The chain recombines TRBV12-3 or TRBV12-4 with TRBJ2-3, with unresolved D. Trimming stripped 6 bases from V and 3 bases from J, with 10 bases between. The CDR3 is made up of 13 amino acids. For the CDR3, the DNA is TGTGCCAGCAGCCCCCTGGGAACAGATACGCAGTATTTT. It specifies CASSPLGTDTQYF.

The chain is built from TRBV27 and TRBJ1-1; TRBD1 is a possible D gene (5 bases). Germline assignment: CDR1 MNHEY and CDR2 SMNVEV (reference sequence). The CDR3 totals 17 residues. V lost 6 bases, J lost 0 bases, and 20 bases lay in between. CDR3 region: CASRIKGDDFMNTEAFF. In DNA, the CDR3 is TGTGCCAGCAGGATAAAAGGGGACGACTTCATGAACACTGAAGCTTTCTTT.

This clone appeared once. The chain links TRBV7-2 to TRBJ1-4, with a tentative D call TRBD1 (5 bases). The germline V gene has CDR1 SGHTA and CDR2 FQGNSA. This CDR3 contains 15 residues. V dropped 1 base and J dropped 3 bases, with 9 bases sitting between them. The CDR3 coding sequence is TGTGCCAGCAGCTTAGGGGGACGGGCTAATGAAAAACTGTTTTTT. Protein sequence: CASSLGGRANEKLFF.

In DNA form, the CDR3 reads TGTGCCAGCACCCCATCTCCCGCGGGGGGAAACACCATATATTTT. It specifies CASTPSPAGGNTIYF. This rearrangement joins TRBV9 to TRBJ1-3; D is uncertain. This CDR3 region has 15 residues. The ends were cut back, 6 bases at V and 4 bases at J, with 17 bases in the middle. Germline V gives CDR1 SGDLS, CDR2 YYNGEE.

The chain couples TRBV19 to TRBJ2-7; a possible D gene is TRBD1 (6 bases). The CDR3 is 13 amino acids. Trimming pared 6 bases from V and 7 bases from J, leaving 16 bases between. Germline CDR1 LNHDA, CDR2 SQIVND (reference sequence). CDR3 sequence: CASRFSGVEEQYF. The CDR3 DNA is TGTGCCAGTAGATTCTCAGGGGTAGAGGAGCAGTACTTC.

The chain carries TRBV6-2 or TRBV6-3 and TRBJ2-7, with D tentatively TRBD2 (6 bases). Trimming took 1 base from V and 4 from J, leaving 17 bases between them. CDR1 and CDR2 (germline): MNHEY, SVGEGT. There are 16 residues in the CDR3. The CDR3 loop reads CASSYYYGGTRYEQYV. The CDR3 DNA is TGTGCCAGCAGTTACTATTACGGGGGAACTAGATACGAGCAGTACGTC.

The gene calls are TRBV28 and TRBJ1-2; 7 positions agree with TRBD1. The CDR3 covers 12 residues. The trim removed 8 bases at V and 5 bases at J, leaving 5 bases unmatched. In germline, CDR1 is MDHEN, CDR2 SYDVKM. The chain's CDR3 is CASGRDSYGYTF. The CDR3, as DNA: TGTGCCAGCGGCCGGGACAGTTATGGCTACACCTTC.

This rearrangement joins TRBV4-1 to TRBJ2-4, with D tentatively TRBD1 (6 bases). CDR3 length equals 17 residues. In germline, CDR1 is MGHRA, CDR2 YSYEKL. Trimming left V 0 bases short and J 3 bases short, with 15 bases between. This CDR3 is CASSQDQQGRGKNIQYF. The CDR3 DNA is TGCGCCAGCAGCCAAGATCAACAGGGTAGGGGCAAAAACATTCAGTACTTC.

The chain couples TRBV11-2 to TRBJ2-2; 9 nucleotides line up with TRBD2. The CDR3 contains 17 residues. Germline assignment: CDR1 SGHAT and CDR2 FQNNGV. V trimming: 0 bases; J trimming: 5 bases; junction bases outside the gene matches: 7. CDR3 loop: CASSLESLAGRTGELFF. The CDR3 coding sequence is TGTGCCAGCAGCTTAGAGTCCCTAGCGGGGCGAACCGGGGAGCTGTTTTTT. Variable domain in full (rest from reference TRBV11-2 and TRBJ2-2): EAGVAQSPRYKIIEKRQSVAFWCNPISGHATLYWYQQILGQGPKLLIQFQNNGVVDDSQLPKDRFSAERLKGVDSTLKIQPAKLEDSAVYLCASSLESLAGRTGELFFGEGSRLTVL.

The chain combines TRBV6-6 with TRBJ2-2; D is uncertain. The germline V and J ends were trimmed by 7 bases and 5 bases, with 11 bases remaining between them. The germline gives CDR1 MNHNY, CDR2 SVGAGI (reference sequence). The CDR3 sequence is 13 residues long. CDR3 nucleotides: TGTGCCAGCAACCACCTCCATACCGGGGAGCTGTTTTTT. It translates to CASNHLHTGELFF.

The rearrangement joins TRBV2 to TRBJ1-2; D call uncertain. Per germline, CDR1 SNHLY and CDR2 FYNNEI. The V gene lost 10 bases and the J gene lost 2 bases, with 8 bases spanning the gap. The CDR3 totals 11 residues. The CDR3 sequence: CATPGNYGYTF. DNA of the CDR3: TGTGCCACCCCGGGAAACTATGGCTACACCTTC.

CDR3 DNA: TGTGCCAGCAGTGAAGGGGAGACCCAGTACTTC. It encodes CASSEGETQYF. The chain links TRBV25-1 to TRBJ2-5, with D uncertain. Germline-derived CDR1 and CDR2 are MGHDK and SYGVNS. The CDR3 totals 11 residues. Trimming pared 2 bases from V and 5 bases from J, leaving 3 bases between.

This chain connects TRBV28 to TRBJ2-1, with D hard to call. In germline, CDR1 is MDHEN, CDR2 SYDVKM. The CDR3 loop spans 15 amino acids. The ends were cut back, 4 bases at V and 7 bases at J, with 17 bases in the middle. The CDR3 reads CASSSATRGTNEQFF. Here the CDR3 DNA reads TGTGCCAGCAGTTCCGCAACACGTGGTACGAATGAGCAGTTCTTC.

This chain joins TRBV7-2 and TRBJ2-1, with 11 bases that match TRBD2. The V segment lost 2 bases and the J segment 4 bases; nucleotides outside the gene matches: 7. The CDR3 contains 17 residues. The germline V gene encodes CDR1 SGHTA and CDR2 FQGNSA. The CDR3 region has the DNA TGTGCCAGCAGCTTACTAGCGGGGGGCCTGAGTTACAATGAGCAGTTCTTC. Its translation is CASSLLAGGLSYNEQFF.

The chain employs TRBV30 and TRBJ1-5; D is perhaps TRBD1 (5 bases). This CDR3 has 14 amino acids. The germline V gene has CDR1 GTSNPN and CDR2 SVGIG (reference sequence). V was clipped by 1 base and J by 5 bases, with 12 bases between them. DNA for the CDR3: TGTGCCTGGAGTGGACCTCAGGGCCATCAGCCCCAGCATTTT. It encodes CAWSGPQGHQPQHF.

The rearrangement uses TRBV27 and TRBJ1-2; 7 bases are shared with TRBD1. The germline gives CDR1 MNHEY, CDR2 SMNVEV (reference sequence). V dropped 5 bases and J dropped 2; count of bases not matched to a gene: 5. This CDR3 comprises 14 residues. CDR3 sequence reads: CASSKTTGNYGYTF. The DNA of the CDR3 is TGTGCCAGCAGTAAGACGACAGGGAACTATGGCTACACCTTC.

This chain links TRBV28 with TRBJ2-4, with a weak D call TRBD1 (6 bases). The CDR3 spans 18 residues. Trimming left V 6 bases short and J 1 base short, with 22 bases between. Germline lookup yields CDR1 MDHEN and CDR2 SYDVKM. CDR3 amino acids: CASSSGTRLSAAKNIQYF. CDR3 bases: TGTGCCAGCAGCTCCGGGACAAGGTTGTCTGCGGCCAAAAACATTCAGTACTTC.

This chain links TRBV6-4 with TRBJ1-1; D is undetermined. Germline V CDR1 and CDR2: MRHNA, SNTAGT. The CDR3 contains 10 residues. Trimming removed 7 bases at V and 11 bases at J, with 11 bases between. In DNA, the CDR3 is TGTGCCAGCACCACAGTCCGGGCTTTCTTT. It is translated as CASTTVRAFF.

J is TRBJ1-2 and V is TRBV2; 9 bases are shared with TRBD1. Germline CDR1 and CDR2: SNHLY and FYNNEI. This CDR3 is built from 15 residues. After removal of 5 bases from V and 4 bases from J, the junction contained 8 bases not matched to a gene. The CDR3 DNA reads TGTGCCAGCAGTTTAACAGGGGGCGCACGCTATGGCTACACCTTC. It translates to CASSLTGGARYGYTF.